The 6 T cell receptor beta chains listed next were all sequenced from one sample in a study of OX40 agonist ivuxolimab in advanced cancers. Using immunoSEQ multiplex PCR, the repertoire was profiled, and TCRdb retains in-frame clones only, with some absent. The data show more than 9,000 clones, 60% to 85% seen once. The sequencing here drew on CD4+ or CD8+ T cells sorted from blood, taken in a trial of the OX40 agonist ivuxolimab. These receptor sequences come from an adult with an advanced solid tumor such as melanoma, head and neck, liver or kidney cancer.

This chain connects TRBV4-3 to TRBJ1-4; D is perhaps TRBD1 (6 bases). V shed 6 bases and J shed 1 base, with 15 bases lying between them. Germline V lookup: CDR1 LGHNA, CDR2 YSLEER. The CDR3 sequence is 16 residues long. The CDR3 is CASRRGGGGTNEKLFF. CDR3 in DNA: TGCGCCAGCAGGAGGGGGGGCGGAGGAACTAATGAAAAACTGTTTTTT.

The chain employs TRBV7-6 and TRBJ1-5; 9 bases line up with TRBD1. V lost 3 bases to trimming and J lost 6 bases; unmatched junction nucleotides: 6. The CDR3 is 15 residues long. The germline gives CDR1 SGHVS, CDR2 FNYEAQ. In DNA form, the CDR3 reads TGTGCCAGCAGCTTGGGTTCGGGACAGGGTCAGCCCCAGCATTTT. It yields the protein CASSLGSGQGQPQHF.

The CDR3 loop reads CASSPHYNEQFF. CDR3 nucleotide sequence: TGTGCCAGCAGCCCCCACTACAATGAGCAGTTCTTC. The chain combines TRBV7-2 with TRBJ2-1; D gene unclear. CDR1 and CDR2 (germline): SGHTA, FQGNSA. V gave up 5 bases and J gave up 3 bases, with 5 bases separating them. The CDR3 loop spans 12 amino acids.

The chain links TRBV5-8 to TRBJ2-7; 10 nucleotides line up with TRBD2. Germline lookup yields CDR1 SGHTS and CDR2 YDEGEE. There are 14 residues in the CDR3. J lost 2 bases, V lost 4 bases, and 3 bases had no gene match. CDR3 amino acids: CASSPGTSAYEQYF. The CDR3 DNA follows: TGTGCCAGCAGCCCCGGGACTAGCGCCTACGAGCAGTACTTC.

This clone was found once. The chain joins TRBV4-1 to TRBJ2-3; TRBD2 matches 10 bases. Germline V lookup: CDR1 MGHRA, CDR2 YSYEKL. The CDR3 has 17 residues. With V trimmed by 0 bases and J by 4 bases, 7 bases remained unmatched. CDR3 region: CASSQEYGTSEADTQYF. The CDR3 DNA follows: TGCGCCAGCAGCCAAGAGTACGGGACTAGCGAAGCAGATACGCAGTATTTT.

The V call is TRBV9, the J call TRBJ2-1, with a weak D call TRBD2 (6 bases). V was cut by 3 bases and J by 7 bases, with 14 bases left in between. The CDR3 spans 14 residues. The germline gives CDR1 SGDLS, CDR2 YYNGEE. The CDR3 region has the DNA TGTGCCAGCAGCGCTTGGGACTTTCAAAATGAGCAGTTCTTC. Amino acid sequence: CASSAWDFQNEQFF.